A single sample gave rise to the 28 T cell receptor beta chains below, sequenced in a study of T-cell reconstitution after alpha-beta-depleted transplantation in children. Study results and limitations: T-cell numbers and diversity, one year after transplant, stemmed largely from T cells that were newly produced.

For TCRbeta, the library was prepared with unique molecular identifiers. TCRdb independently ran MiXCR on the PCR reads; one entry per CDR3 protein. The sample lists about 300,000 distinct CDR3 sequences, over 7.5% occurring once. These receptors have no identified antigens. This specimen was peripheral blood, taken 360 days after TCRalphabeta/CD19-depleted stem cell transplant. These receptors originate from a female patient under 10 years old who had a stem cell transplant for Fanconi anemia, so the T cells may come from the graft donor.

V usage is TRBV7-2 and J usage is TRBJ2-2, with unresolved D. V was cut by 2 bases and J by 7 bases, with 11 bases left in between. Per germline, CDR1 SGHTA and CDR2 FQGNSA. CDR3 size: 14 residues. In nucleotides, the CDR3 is TGTGCCAGCAGCTTACAAACTCGGCACGGGGAGCTGTTTTTT. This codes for CASSLQTRHGELFF.

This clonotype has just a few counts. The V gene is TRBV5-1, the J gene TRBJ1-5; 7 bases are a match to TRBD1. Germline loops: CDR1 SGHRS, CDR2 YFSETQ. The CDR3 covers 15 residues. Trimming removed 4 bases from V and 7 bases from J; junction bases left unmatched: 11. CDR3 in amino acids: CASSSFPGQLQPQHF. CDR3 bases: TGCGCCAGCAGCAGTTTCCCGGGACAGTTACAGCCCCAGCATTTT.

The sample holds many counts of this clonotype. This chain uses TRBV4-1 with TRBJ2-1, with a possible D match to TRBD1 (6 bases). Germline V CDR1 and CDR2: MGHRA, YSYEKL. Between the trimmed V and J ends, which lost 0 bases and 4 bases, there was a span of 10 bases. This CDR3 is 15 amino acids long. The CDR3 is CASSQDWTAYNEQFF. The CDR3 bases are TGCGCCAGCAGCCAAGATTGGACAGCGTACAATGAGCAGTTCTTC.

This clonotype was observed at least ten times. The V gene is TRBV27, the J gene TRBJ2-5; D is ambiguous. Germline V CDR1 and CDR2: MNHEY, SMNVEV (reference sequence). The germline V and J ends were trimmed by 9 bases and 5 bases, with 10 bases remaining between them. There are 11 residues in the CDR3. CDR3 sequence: CASGFMETQYF. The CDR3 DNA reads TGTGCCAGTGGTTTTATGGAGACCCAGTACTTC.

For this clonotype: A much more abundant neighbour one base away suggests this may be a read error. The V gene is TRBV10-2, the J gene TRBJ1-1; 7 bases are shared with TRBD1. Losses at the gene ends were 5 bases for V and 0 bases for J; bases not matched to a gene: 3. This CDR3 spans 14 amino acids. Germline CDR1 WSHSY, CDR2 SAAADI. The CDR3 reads CASSWGQMNTEAFF. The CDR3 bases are TGCGCCAGCAGTTGGGGACAGATGAACACTGAAGCTTTCTTT.

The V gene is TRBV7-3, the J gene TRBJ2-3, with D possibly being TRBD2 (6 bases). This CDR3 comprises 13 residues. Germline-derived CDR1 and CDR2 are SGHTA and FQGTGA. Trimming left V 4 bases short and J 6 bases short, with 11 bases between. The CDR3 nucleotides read TGTGCCAGCAGCTCGCAACGGGGGGATACGCAGTATTTT. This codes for CASSSQRGDTQYF.

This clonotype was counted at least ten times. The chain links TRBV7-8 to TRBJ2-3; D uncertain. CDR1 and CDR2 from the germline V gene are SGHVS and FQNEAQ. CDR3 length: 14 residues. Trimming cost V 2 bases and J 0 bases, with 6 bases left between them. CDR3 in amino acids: CASSLMASTDTQYF. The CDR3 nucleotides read TGTGCCAGCAGCTTAATGGCGAGCACAGATACGCAGTATTTT.

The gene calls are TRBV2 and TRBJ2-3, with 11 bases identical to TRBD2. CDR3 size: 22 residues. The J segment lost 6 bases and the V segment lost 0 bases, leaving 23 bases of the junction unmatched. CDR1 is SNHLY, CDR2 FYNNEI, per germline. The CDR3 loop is CASSEARQGIFLNSGGADTQYF. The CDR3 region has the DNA TGTGCCAGCAGTGAAGCGAGGCAGGGGATATTCCTAAATAGCGGGGGGGCGGATACGCAGTATTTT. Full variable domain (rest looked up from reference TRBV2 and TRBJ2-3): EPEVTQTPSHQVTQMGQEVILRCVPISNHLYFYWYRQILGQKVEFLVSFYNNEISEKSEIFDDQFSVERPDGSNFTLKIRSTKLEDSAMYFCASSEARQGIFLNSGGADTQYFGPGTRLTVL.

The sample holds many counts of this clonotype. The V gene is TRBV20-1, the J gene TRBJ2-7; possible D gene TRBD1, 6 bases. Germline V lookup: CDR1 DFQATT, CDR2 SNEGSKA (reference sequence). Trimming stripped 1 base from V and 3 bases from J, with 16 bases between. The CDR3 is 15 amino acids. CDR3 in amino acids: CSARAPSIRGYEQYF. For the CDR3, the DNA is TGCAGTGCTAGAGCCCCCAGCATCAGGGGCTACGAGCAGTACTTC.

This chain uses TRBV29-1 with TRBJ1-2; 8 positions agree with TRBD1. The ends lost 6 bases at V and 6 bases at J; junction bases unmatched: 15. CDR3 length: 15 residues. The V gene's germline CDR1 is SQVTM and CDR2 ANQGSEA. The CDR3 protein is CSVSARGQGANGYTF. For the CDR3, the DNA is TGCAGCGTATCCGCGCGGGGGCAGGGGGCCAATGGCTACACCTTC.

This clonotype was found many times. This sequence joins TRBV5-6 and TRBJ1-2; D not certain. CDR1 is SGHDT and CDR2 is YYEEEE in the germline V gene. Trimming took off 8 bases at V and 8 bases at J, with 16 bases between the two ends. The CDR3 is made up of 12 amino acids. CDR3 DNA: TGTGCCAGAGGACTGCGGCAAGAAGGCTACACCTTC. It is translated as CARGLRQEGYTF. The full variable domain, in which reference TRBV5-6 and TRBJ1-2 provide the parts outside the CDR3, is DAGVTQSPTHLIKTRGQQVTLRCSPKSGHDTVSWYQQALGQGPQFIFQYYEEEERQRGNFPDRFSGHQFPNYSSELNVNALLLGDSALYLCARGLRQEGYTFGSGTRLTVV.

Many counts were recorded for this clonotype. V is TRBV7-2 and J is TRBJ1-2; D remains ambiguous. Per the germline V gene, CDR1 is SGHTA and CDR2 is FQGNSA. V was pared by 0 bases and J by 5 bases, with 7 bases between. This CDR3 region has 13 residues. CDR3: CASSLAGEYGYTF. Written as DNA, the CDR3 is TGTGCCAGCAGCTTAGCCGGGGAGTATGGCTACACCTTC. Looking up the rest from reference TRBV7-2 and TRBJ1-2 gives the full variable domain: GAGVSQSPSNKVTEKGKDVELRCDPISGHTALYWYRQSLGQGLEFLIYFQGNSAPDKSGLPSDRFSAERTGGSVSTLTIQRTQQEDSAVYLCASSLAGEYGYTFGSGTRLTVV.

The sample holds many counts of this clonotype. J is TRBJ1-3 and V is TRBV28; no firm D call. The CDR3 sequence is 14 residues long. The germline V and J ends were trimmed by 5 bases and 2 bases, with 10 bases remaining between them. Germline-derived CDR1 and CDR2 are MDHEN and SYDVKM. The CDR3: CASSVPLPGNTIYF. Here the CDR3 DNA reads TGTGCCAGCAGTGTGCCCTTGCCTGGAAACACCATATATTTT.

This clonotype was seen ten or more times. The DNA for the CDR3 is TGCAGCGCACCGACTAGCGGATCCTACAATGAGCAGTTCTTC. This sequence encodes CSAPTSGSYNEQFF. The gene calls are TRBV29-1 and TRBJ2-1, with 9 bases identical to TRBD2. The CDR3 sequence is 14 residues long. Looked up from germline, CDR1 is SQVTM and CDR2 is ANQGSEA. J lost 1 base, V lost 7 bases, and 5 bases had no gene match.

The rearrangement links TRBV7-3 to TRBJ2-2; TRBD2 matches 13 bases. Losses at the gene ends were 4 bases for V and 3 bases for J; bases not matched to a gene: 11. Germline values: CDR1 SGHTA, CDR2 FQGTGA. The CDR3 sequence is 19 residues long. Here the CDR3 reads CASSSIPSGLAGYTGELFF. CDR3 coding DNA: TGTGCCAGCAGCTCGATACCTTCGGGACTAGCGGGATACACCGGGGAGCTGTTTTTT.

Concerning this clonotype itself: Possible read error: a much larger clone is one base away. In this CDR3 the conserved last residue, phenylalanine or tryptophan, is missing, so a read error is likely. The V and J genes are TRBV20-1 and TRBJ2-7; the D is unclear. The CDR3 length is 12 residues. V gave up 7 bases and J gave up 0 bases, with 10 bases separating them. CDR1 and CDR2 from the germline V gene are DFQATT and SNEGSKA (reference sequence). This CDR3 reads CSVSGGSYEQYS. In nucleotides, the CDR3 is TGCAGTGTATCGGGTGGCTCCTACGAGCAGTACTCC.

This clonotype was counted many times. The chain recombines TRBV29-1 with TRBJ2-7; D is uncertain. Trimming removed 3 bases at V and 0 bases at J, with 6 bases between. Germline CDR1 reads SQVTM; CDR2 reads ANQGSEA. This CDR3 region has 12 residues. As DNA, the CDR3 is TGCAGCGTTGACGACAACTCCTACGAGCAGTACTTC. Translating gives CSVDDNSYEQYF.

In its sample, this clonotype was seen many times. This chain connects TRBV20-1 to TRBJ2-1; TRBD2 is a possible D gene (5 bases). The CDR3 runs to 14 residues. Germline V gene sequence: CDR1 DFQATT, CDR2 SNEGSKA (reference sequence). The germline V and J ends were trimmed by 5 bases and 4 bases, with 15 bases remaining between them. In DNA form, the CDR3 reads TGCAGTGCTGAAGGCAGCGGCGCTTACAATGAGCAGTTCTTC. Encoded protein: CSAEGSGAYNEQFF.

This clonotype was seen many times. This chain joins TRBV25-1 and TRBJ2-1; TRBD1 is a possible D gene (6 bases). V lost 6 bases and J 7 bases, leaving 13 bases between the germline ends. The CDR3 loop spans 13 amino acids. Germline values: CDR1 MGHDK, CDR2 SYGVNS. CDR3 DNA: TGTGCCAGCAGCAGGGGCCGGAAGAATGAGCAGTTCTTC. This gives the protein CASSRGRKNEQFF. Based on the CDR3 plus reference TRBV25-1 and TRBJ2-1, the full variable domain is EADIYQTPRYLVIGTGKKITLECSQTMGHDKMYWYQQDPGMELHLIHYSYGVNSTEKGDLSSESTVSRIRTEHFPLTLESARPSHTSQYLCASSRGRKNEQFFGPGTRLTVL.

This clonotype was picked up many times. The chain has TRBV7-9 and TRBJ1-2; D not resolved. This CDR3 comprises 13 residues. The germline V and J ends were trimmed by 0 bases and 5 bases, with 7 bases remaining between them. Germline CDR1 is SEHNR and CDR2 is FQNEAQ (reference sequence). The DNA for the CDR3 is TGTGCCAGCAGCTTAGCTTCGGGGTATGGCTACACCTTC. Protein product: CASSLASGYGYTF.

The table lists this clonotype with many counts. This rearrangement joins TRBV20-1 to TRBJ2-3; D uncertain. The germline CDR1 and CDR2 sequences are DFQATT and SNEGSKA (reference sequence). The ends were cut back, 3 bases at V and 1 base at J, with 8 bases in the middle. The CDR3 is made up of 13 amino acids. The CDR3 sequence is CSARSGGTDTQYF. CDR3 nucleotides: TGCAGTGCTAGGAGTGGGGGCACAGATACGCAGTATTTT.

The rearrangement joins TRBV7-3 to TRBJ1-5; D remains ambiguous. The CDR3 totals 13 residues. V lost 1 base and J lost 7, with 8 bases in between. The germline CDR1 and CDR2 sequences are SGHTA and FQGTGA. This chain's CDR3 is CASSLSRGQPQHF. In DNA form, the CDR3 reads TGTGCCAGCAGCTTAAGTCGTGGGCAGCCCCAGCATTTT.

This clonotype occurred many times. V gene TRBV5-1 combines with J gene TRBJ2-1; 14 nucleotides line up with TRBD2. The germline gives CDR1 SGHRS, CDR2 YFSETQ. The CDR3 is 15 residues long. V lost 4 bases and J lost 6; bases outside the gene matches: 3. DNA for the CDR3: TGCGCCAGCAGCATGACTAGCGGGGGGGCCAATGAGCAGTTCTTC. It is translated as CASSMTSGGANEQFF.

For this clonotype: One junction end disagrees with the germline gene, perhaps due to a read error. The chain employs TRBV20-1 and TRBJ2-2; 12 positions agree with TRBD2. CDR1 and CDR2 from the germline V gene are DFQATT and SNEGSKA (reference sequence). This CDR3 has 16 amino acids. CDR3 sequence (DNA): TGCAGTGCTAGCCCCGGACTAGCGGGAAGCACCGGGAAGCTGTTTTTT. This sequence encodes CSASPGLAGSTGKLFF.

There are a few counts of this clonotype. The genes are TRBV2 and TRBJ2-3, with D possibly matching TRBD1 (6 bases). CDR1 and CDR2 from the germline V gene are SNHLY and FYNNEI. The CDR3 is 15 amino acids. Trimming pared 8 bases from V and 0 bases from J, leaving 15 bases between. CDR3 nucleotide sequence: TGTGCCAGCCTGATACAGGGATGGAGCACAGATACGCAGTATTTT. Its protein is CASLIQGWSTDTQYF.

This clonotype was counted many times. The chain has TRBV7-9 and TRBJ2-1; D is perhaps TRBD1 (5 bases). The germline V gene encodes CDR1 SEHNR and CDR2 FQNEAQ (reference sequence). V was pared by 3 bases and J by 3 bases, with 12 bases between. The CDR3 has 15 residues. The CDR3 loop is CASSLGRLYYNEQFF. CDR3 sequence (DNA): TGTGCCAGCAGCTTGGGGCGACTCTACTACAATGAGCAGTTCTTC.

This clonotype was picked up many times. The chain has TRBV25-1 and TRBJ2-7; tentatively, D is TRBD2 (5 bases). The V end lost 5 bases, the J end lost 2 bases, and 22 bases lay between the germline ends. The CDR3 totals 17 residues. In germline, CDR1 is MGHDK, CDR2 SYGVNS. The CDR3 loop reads CASSPGLQRLTPYEQYF. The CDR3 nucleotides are TGTGCCAGCAGTCCGGGTTTACAGCGACTAACCCCCTACGAGCAGTACTTC.

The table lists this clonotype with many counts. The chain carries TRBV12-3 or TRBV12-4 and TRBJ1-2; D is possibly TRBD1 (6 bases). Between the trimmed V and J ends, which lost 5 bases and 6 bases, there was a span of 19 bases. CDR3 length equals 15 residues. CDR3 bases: TGTGCCAGCAGTGCCCATGACAGGATCCGGGATGGCTACACCTTC. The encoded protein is CASSAHDRIRDGYTF.